The 31 T cell receptor beta chains below all came from one sample that was sequenced in a study of Ad26.COV2.S vaccination and SARS-CoV-2 variants. Treatment reported: some 20 received Ad26.COV2.S at low or high dose, single or two shots; 5 received placebo; per-sample allocation not given. It was on day 63 after the first vaccine or placebo injection that samples were taken. Method: immunoSEQ multiplex PCR; TCRdb's copy keeps in-frame clones and lacks some. This sample has roughly 350,000 clones, with 75% to 90% found just once. The sequencing used peripheral blood, collected in a trial of Ad26.COV2.S vaccine versus placebo. The receptors shown here come from a person between 18 and 60 years old who received the Ad26.COV2.S COVID-19 vaccine or a placebo.

V usage is TRBV15 and J usage is TRBJ2-7; 7 bases match TRBD2. J gave up 0 bases and V 1 base, and 6 bases lay outside the gene matches. CDR1 is LNHNV, CDR2 YYDKDF, per germline (reference sequence). The CDR3 consists of 16 residues. This CDR3 is CATSRGSGGSSYEQYF. For the CDR3, the DNA is TGTGCCACCAGCAGAGGCTCTGGCGGGAGCTCCTACGAGCAGTACTTC.

This sequence joins TRBV7-3 and TRBJ2-1; TRBD1 agrees at 7 bases. Germline assignment: CDR1 SGHTA and CDR2 FQGTGA. The V and J ends lost 5 bases and 8 bases, in that order; junction bases with no gene match: 6. The CDR3 is made up of 13 amino acids. DNA for the CDR3: TGTGCCAGCAGCCCGACAGGGTTCGATGAGCAGTTCTTC. As protein: CASSPTGFDEQFF.

This sequence joins TRBV27 and TRBJ1-1; D not certain. Germline CDR1 reads MNHEY; CDR2 reads SMNVEV (reference sequence). The V and J ends lost 2 bases and 1 base respectively, with 8 bases between them. The CDR3 runs to 14 residues. In nucleotides, the CDR3 is TGTGCCAGCAGTTTAGGCCCGGGGAACACTGAAGCTTTCTTT. Protein sequence: CASSLGPGNTEAFF.

DNA for the CDR3: TGCAGCGTTGAAGAGCAGGGGGACACTGAAGCTTTCTTT. This gives the protein CSVEEQGDTEAFF. The chain is built from TRBV29-1 and TRBJ1-1, with TRBD1 matching 7 bases. CDR1 and CDR2 from the germline V gene are SQVTM and ANQGSEA. The CDR3 runs to 13 residues. V shed 0 bases and J 3 bases; nucleotides not matched to a gene: 1.

The gene calls are TRBV5-6 and TRBJ2-3, with TRBD1 matching 7 bases. Trimming at V came to 0 bases and at J to 3 bases, leaving 7 bases not matched to a gene. Germline values: CDR1 SGHDT, CDR2 YYEEEE. This CDR3 comprises 16 residues. The CDR3 DNA reads as TGTGCCAGCAGCTTGGGACAGGGATTTGGAACAGATACGCAGTATTTT. Its translation is CASSLGQGFGTDTQYF.

The chain couples TRBV29-1 to TRBJ2-5, with D maybe TRBD2 (7 bases). Looked up from germline, CDR1 is SQVTM and CDR2 is ANQGSEA. V was trimmed by 3 bases and J by 3 bases, leaving 11 bases between them. CDR3 length: 13 residues. The CDR3 nucleotides read TGCAGCGTTGAGAGGGGGGGGAAAGAGACCCAGTACTTC. The encoded protein is CSVERGGKETQYF.

This clone was seen only a few times. The chain uses TRBV7-2 and TRBJ2-7, with a weak D call TRBD2 (5 bases). Deletions cut 1 base from V and 3 bases from J, with 13 bases between. CDR1 and CDR2 (germline): SGHTA, FQGNSA. The CDR3 extends over 15 amino acids. CDR3 nucleotides: TGTGCCAGCAGCTTAGTGGCTCCCCGGGGCTACGAGCAGTACTTC. It is translated as CASSLVAPRGYEQYF.

The rearrangement links TRBV19 to TRBJ1-4, with TRBD1 identical over 7 bases. Germline V lookup: CDR1 LNHDA, CDR2 SQIVND (reference sequence). Trimming cost V 6 bases and J 2 bases; bases outside gene matches: 9. The CDR3 has 16 amino acids. DNA of the CDR3: TGTGCCAGTAGGACTTTCCGGGACAGCACTAATGAAAAACTGTTTTTT. Its translation: CASRTFRDSTNEKLFF.

The genes are TRBV19 and TRBJ1-4, with TRBD1 matching 9 bases. Germline V lookup: CDR1 LNHDA, CDR2 SQIVND (reference sequence). J gave up 8 bases and V 5 bases, and 6 bases lay outside the gene matches. The CDR3 covers 14 residues. The CDR3 region has the DNA TGTGCCAGTAGTGTACAGGGGGCGGACGAAAAACTGTTTTTT. Its protein is CASSVQGADEKLFF.

This rearrangement joins TRBV10-2 to TRBJ2-5; 7 bases map to TRBD1. The J segment lost 1 base and the V segment lost 4 bases, leaving 6 bases of the junction unmatched. There are 15 residues in the CDR3. Germline V CDR1 and CDR2: WSHSY, SAAADI. The CDR3, as DNA: TGCGCCAGCAGTGTTGGAACAGGGGCCCAAGAGACCCAGTACTTC. Protein product: CASSVGTGAQETQYF.

The gene calls are TRBV2 and TRBJ1-2; D is possibly TRBD1 (5 bases). V shed 4 bases and J shed 5 bases, with 14 bases lying between them. Germline CDR1 SNHLY, CDR2 FYNNEI. The CDR3 spans 14 residues. The chain's CDR3 is CASSVEQGRYGYTF. For the CDR3, the DNA is TGTGCCAGCAGTGTGGAGCAGGGAAGGTATGGCTACACCTTC. Full variable domain (missing parts from reference TRBV2 and TRBJ1-2): EPEVTQTPSHQVTQMGQEVILRCVPISNHLYFYWYRQILGQKVEFLVSFYNNEISEKSEIFDDQFSVERPDGSNFTLKIRSTKLEDSAMYFCASSVEQGRYGYTFGSGTRLTVV.

The rearrangement links TRBV6-2 or TRBV6-3 to TRBJ2-2; D perhaps matches TRBD1 (6 bases). This CDR3 region has 14 residues. Germline CDR1 MNHEY, CDR2 SVGEGT. V lost 2 bases and J lost 5, with 9 bases in between. For the CDR3, the DNA is TGTGCCAGCAGTTACACAGGGCCGACCGGGGAGCTGTTTTTT. Its translation is CASSYTGPTGELFF.

The chain carries TRBV14 and TRBJ2-3; 11 nucleotides agree with TRBD1. CDR1 and CDR2 (germline): SGHDN, FVKESK. Unmatched junction bases numbered 15, after V lost 4 bases and J lost 6 bases. The CDR3 has 18 residues. The CDR3 DNA is TGTGCCAGCAGCCCGCGTCGTGATTGGACAGGGGGCAACGATACGCAGTATTTT. This translates into CASSPRRDWTGGNDTQYF.

The CDR3 sequence is CASRTARSYGYTF. In DNA form, the CDR3 reads TGTGCCAGCAGGACAGCGAGGAGCTATGGCTACACCTTC. The V call is TRBV28, the J call TRBJ1-2; the D gene is possibly TRBD1 (5 bases). Looked up from germline, CDR1 is MDHEN and CDR2 is SYDVKM. Trimming took 6 bases from V and 4 from J, leaving 12 bases between them. This CDR3 contains 13 residues.

This clone has just a few counts. V usage is TRBV2 and J usage is TRBJ1-1; D may be TRBD1 (5 bases). Trimming stripped 9 bases from V and 6 bases from J, with 8 bases between. CDR3 length equals 10 residues. The germline CDR1 and CDR2 sequences are SNHLY and FYNNEI. The CDR3 is CARGLSEAFF. For the CDR3, the DNA is TGTGCCAGGGGACTCTCTGAAGCTTTCTTT.

This clone was picked up a small number of times. The V call is TRBV7-9, the J call TRBJ2-4, with 7 bases identical to TRBD1. In germline, CDR1 is SEHNR, CDR2 FQNEAQ (reference sequence). V lost 5 bases and J lost 0; bases outside the gene matches: 7. The CDR3 covers 16 residues. CDR3 DNA: TGTGCCAGCAGCCCCGGGACAGTGTTAGCCAAAAACATTCAGTACTTC. This encodes CASSPGTVLAKNIQYF.

This chain uses TRBV5-1 with TRBJ2-1, with 9 nucleotides matching TRBD2. V shed 2 bases and J 8 bases; nucleotides not matched to a gene: 8. This CDR3 spans 15 amino acids. Germline CDR1 reads SGHRS; CDR2 reads YFSETQ. The CDR3 DNA follows: TGCGCCAGCAGCTTACCGCGACTAGCGGAGGATGAGCAGTTCTTC. Translation gives CASSLPRLAEDEQFF.

The rearrangement joins TRBV2 to TRBJ1-2, with D unresolved. There are 12 residues in the CDR3. Germline V gene lookup returns CDR1 SNHLY and CDR2 FYNNEI. V was pared by 7 bases and J by 4 bases, with 10 bases between. As DNA, the CDR3 is TGTGCCAGCACCTCAACGGGCTATGGCTACACCTTC. Translation gives CASTSTGYGYTF. The variable domain in full, completed from reference TRBV2 and TRBJ1-2, reads EPEVTQTPSHQVTQMGQEVILRCVPISNHLYFYWYRQILGQKVEFLVSFYNNEISEKSEIFDDQFSVERPDGSNFTLKIRSTKLEDSAMYFCASTSTGYGYTFGSGTRLTVV.

The chain employs TRBV10-3 and TRBJ1-2; 8 bases align to TRBD1. The CDR3 loop spans 12 amino acids. Germline-derived CDR1 and CDR2 are ENHRY and SYGVKD. V gave up 11 bases and J gave up 3 bases; unmatched junction bases: 5. The CDR3 spells CAADRGDYGYTF. CDR3 nucleotides: TGTGCCGCCGACAGGGGTGACTATGGCTACACCTTC.

V and J are TRBV28 and TRBJ1-2, with D possibly being TRBD1 (5 bases). There are 11 residues in the CDR3. The V and J ends lost 10 bases and 4 bases respectively, with 10 bases between them. The germline V gene has CDR1 MDHEN and CDR2 SYDVKM. The CDR3: CAIQGAYGYTF. The CDR3 region has the DNA TGTGCCATTCAGGGAGCCTATGGCTACACCTTC.

The V call is TRBV30, the J call TRBJ2-7; 9 positions agree with TRBD1. The V segment lost 7 bases and the J segment 6 bases; nucleotides outside the gene matches: 10. Germline V gene sequence: CDR1 GTSNPN, CDR2 SVGIG (reference sequence). The CDR3 sequence is 13 residues long. The CDR3 here is CAFSRDRVSEQYF. The CDR3 DNA is TGTGCCTTCTCCCGGGACAGGGTATCCGAGCAGTACTTC. Drawing the rest from reference TRBV30 and TRBJ2-7, the complete variable domain is SQTIHQWPATLVQPVGSPLSLECTVEGTSNPNLYWYRQAAGRGLQLLFYSVGIGQISSEVPQNLSASRPQDRQFILSSKKLLLSDSGFYLCAFSRDRVSEQYFGPGTRLTVT.

The J gene is TRBJ1-1, the V gene TRBV9; D unclear. Looked up from germline, CDR1 is SGDLS and CDR2 is YYNGEE. This CDR3 comprises 14 residues. Between the trimmed V and J ends, which lost 5 bases and 4 bases, there was a span of 15 bases. CDR3 coding DNA: TGTGCCAGCAGTCTTTCTCAATGGAGCACTGAAGCTTTCTTT. Translating gives CASSLSQWSTEAFF.

The V gene is TRBV6-5, the J gene TRBJ1-1; possibly TRBD1 for D (6 bases). Trimming shortened V by 6 bases and J by 6 bases, and 20 bases separated the two germline ends. CDR1 is MNHEY, CDR2 SVGAGI, per germline. This CDR3 has 15 amino acids. The CDR3 sequence: CASRDDGQPLPEAFF. CDR3 coding DNA: TGTGCCAGCAGAGATGATGGACAGCCTCTCCCTGAAGCTTTCTTT.

In nucleotides, the CDR3 is TGCGCCAGCAGTGAGTCGGCAGGTGGGGGCACAGATACGCAGTATTTT. Encoded protein: CASSESAGGGTDTQYF. V usage is TRBV10-1 and J usage is TRBJ2-3; D remains unclear. Germline V CDR1 and CDR2: WNHNN, SYGVQD (reference sequence). The CDR3 has 16 amino acids. The V gene lost 0 bases and the J gene lost 1 base, with 11 bases spanning the gap.

The chain employs TRBV7-6 and TRBJ1-4; a possible D gene is TRBD1 (5 bases). From germline, CDR1 is SGHVS and CDR2 FNYEAQ. The CDR3 is 15 amino acids. The V gene lost 5 bases and the J gene lost 1 base, with 11 bases spanning the gap. CDR3 coding DNA: TGTGCCAGCAGCCAACGCAGGGTAACTAATGAAAAACTGTTTTTT. It codes for CASSQRRVTNEKLFF.

The CDR3 here is CASSTLTGYQPQHF. As DNA, the CDR3 is TGTGCCAGTAGTACCCTCACAGGGTATCAGCCCCAGCATTTT. The chain carries TRBV19 and TRBJ1-5, with D possibly matching TRBD1 (6 bases). Between the trimmed V and J ends, which lost 4 bases and 5 bases, there was a span of 12 bases. Germline V gene sequence: CDR1 LNHDA, CDR2 SQIVND (reference sequence). This CDR3 region has 14 residues. The variable domain in full, completed from reference TRBV19 and TRBJ1-5, reads DGGITQSPKYLFRKEGQNVTLSCEQNLNHDAMYWYRQDPGQGLRLIYYSQIVNDFQKGDIAEGYSVSREKKESFPLTVTSAQKNPTAFYLCASSTLTGYQPQHFGDGTRLSIL.

The CDR3 DNA is TGCGCCAGCAGTGCACTAGCGGGAGGGCCTCGTTCCGGGGAGCTGTTTTTT. Translating it yields CASSALAGGPRSGELFF. This chain links TRBV10-1 with TRBJ2-2; 13 nucleotides line up with TRBD2. Germline V CDR1 and CDR2: WNHNN, SYGVQD (reference sequence). The CDR3 runs to 17 residues. J was trimmed by 6 bases and V by 4 bases; bases with no gene match: 8.

V is TRBV29-1 and J is TRBJ2-5; D not resolved. Trimming took 7 bases from V and 2 from J, leaving 5 bases between them. Germline V CDR1 and CDR2: SQVTM, ANQGSEA. This CDR3 spans 10 amino acids. CDR3 DNA sequence: TGCAGCGCCCAACAAGAGACCCAGTACTTC. Its protein is CSAQQETQYF.

This chain links TRBV18 with TRBJ2-2, with D perhaps assigned TRBD1 or TRBD2 (6 bases each). Germline lookup yields CDR1 KGHSH and CDR2 LQKENI. The CDR3 runs to 18 residues. V was shortened by 6 bases and J by 4 bases, with 24 bases between the two germline ends. The CDR3 here is CASSPNRPGARGTGELFF. As DNA, the CDR3 is TGTGCCAGCTCGCCTAACAGGCCGGGGGCCCGTGGCACCGGGGAGCTGTTTTTT.

V usage is TRBV11-2 and J usage is TRBJ2-2; 7 bases agree with TRBD1. V was pared by 3 bases and J by 10 bases, with 11 bases of the junction left unmatched. The CDR3 length is 15 residues. Per germline, CDR1 SGHAT and CDR2 FQNNGV. The CDR3 nucleotides are TGTGCCAGCAGCTTTTCCGGGACAGAAGCCGCGGAGCTGTTTTTT. Translation gives CASSFSGTEAAELFF.

The rearrangement joins TRBV11-2 to TRBJ2-2; D gene unclear. V lost 2 bases to trimming and J lost 1 base, with 5 bases between them. Germline V gene lookup returns CDR1 SGHAT and CDR2 FQNNGV. This CDR3 is 14 amino acids long. In nucleotides, the CDR3 is TGTGCCAGCAGCTTACACGAGAACACCGGGGAGCTGTTTTTT. Amino acid sequence: CASSLHENTGELFF.